This T cell receptor beta chain was sequenced during a study of shared clonotypes between healthy human individuals (dated by TCRdb to about 2020). About the study as a whole: The cohort comprised a couple of women and a few men aged 18 to 49 years. To estimate repertoire size and how much clonotype sharing occurs between individuals, the study deeply sequenced the blood TCR repertoires of 5 or 6 healthy adults. Per donor, three plates each were used for CD4 naive and CD4 memory, two for CD8 naive, and one for CD8 memory. Each donor's leukapheresis produced roughly between roughly 0.9 and 8.9 billion PBMCs. To increase sequencing depth and limit assay-specific biases, TCR repertoire library preparation and sequencing were carried out by different laboratories using diverse techniques. Results the study describes overall, beyond this receptor: Clonotypes shared by all four sorted-subset donors showed higher generation probabilities than non-shared clonotypes. Rarefaction of sorted-subset datasets indicated incomplete sequencing despite the large sequencing depth. The small number of donors limited the genetic and exposure-history diversity represented. Based on pairwise subsampling, the degree of clonotype sharing among donors was expected to be affected by sequencing depth. Only blood was sampled, and tissue TCR repertoires likely differ from those in blood. Across four donors, roughly 5.1% of naive CD4, roughly 3.8% of naive CD8, about 2% of memory CD4, and around 0.4% of memory CD8 clonotypes were shared. Naive subsets generally had larger estimated clonotype richness than memory subsets did.

Donors were healthy HIV-negative adults with no recently reported acute infections or vaccinations. All donors were Caucasian adults living in Nashville, Tennessee, USA. CD4+ T cells were enriched by magnetic negative selection; naive cells were then positively selected on CD45RA, and the negative fraction formed the memory subset. Blood was obtained by leukapheresis, after which PBMCs were separated by Ficoll-Histopaque density gradient centrifugation and cryopreserved in liquid nitrogen vapor phase. Analytical flow cytometry was used to check the purity and quantity of every magnetically sorted T cell population. Each sorted fraction had its genomic DNA isolated and then quantified by UV absorbance on a Nanodrop 2000c. TCR CDR3 regions were amplified from genomic DNA by multiplex PCR using the deep immunoSEQ assay. For each cell subset, the extracted genomic DNA was distributed evenly across all wells of several immunoSEQ 96-well plates, and each plate served as one replicate. Each replicate PCR for sorted subsets received around 210 ng genomic DNA, equal to about 30,000 T cell genomes. Purified libraries were measured with a Qubit 3.0 fluorometer, size-checked on a Bioanalyzer 2100, and measured again with the KAPA Library Quantification kit. Each immunoSEQ 96-well plate was sequenced on its own single-read 150-cycle Illumina NextSeq 550 flow cell. Processing in the source paper ran as follows. Because only junctional sequences without quality scores were contained in the immunoSEQ output, filtering matching that applied to full-length reads could not be performed. Sequences were annotated with PyIR, a Python wrapper for IgBLAST v1.9, using IMGT germline references to assign V/J genes and CDR3. Reads were removed for weak V/J assignments (E-value above 1e-6), missing CDR3, stop codons, out-of-frame junctions, or ambiguous translated residues. A V3J clonotype was defined by an identical inferred V gene, J gene, and CDR3 amino acid sequence. Percentage overlap between repertoires was calculated by dividing the number of shared unique clonotypes by the size of the smaller repertoire. Richness of each repertoire was evaluated using RTK rarefaction, the Chao1 estimator, and Recon v2.1 estimates of unobserved clonotypes. Generation probabilities were computed with OLGA for all TCRbeta clonotypes obtained by the gDNA method from a few donors. The table comes from immuneACCESS by way of TCRdb, which keeps in-frame sequences with V and J called. Part of the clones is missing from these tables; in studies checked, under half for an unresolved V gene and the rest for unknown reasons. V and J calls and clone size come straight from that table; D and trimming were deduced from the DNA. The sample yields a few hundred thousand clones; less than 75% were counted once. The ten largest make up about 10% of the sample.

On this clone: It lacks a known antigen. Base qualities are not recorded, but no much larger clone differs from it by a single base.

The germline ends are 12 bases apart after V is trimmed by 10 bases and J by 2 bases. The CDR3 goes from the cysteine to the phenylalanine over 13 residues. The only DNA kept is the CDR3, 39 bases in frame from the first base. CDR1 MDHEN and CDR2 SYDVKM are derived from the germline V gene. This chain joins TRBV28 to TRBJ1-5; the D gene is not confidently resolved. What was sequenced was memory CD4+ T cells sorted from blood. In light of the paper, this sample's cell subset or site label describes: CD45RA-negative fraction. The receptor's source is a man aged 25-45 years in good health. The CDR3 loop reads CAIAGRGNQPQHF. In nucleotide form, the sequence is TGTGCCATCGCCGGTCGGGGCAATCAGCCCCAGCATTTT.